Listed below are T cell receptor beta chains from one sample, sequenced in a study of cytomegalovirus exposure and HLA in healthy donors. Sequencing was performed with immunoSEQ multiplex PCR; in TCRdb, only in-frame clones are kept and a portion is missing. The sample holds 65,000 to 90,000 clones, 80% to 90% seen once. The sample comprised PBMCs. Receptors were obtained from a woman between 18 and 30 years old in good health and CMV-seropositive. Each CDR3 is given without its conserved first and last residue.

V	CDR3
TRBV4-1	ASSKGGLAGGGITKNIQY
TRBV9	ASSVEGANMDGYT
TRBV7-9	ASSLSTSGSLQETQY
TRBV4-1	ASSQAGGLSYEQY
TRBV4-3	ASSQEGTGGGEAF
TRBV5-6	ASSFPGGPTDTQY
TRBV7-2	ASSLGAVQETQY
TRBV15	ATSRDHQRQY
TRBV28	ASSLRVAGIYEQY
TRBV27	ASSLQSNQPQH
TRBV6-5	ASSYSIGAYEQY
TRBV6-5	ASSYGDSSYNEQF
TRBV28	ASSPVSREGTGELF
TRBV6-1	ASSEIGLGAETQY
TRBV4-3	ASSQDGGTNTEAF
TRBV6-6	AISGGTRHEQY
TRBV7-2	ASSLEAVSAKNIQY
TRBV7-9	ASSPQDRGTDTQY
TRBV14	ASSRDGEGTEAF
TRBV6-4	ASSDSTSGSGANVLT
TRBV5-1	ASSRTGGDNSPLH
TRBV25-1	ASSDPGHQHEKLF
TRBV19	ASDDRDSNQPQH
TRBV29-1	SVAGLSPDTQY
TRBV7-9	ASSFGREETQY
TRBV30	AWSAGTGLNYGYT
TRBV7-8	ASSLGLAGETQY
TRBV4-1	ASSQALAGVTGELF
TRBV5-1	ASSLAGSYNEQF
TRBV19	ASTSTGLPYEQY
TRBV5-1	ASSTGNTEAF
TRBV19	ASSMTSGSLNEQF
TRBV6-5	ASSYTAGELF
TRBV13	ASSLRNNEQF
TRBV4-3	ASSQSSGGSYNEQF
TRBV6-1	ASSENRGLEKLF
TRBV19	ASKIGAGDIYNEQF
TRBV6-4	ASSESSGGSGTDTQY
TRBV4-3	ASSQRDRKDEKLF
TRBV15	ATSRVGTSGRAYNEQF
TRBV7-2	ASSLGRARGYEQY
TRBV10-3	AISSTGATGELF
TRBV7-9	ASSLGAYEQY
TRBV29-1	SVALTSGRGNEQF
TRBV2	ASSVLSLARNNEQF
TRBV10-2	ASRGWGGNTGELF
TRBV15	ATSIRANTGELF
TRBV5-6	ASSWTGYPSQPQH